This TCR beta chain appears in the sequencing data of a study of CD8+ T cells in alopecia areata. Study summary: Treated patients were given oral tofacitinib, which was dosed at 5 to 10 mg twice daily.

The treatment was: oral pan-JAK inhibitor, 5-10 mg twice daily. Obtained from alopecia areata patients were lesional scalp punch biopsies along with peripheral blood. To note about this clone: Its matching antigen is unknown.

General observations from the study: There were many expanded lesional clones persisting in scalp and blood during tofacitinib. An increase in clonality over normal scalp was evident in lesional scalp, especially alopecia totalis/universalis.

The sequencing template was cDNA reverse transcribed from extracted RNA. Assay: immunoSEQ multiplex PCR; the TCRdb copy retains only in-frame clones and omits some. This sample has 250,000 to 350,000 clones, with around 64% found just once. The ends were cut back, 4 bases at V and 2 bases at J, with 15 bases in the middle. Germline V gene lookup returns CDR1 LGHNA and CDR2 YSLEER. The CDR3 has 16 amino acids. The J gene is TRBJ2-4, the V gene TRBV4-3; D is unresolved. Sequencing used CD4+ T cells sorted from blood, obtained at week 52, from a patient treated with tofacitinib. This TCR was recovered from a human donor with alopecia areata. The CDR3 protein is CASSPPEGLTKNIQYF. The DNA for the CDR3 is TGCGCCAGCAGCCCCCCCGAAGGTCTCACCAAAAACATTCAGTACTTC.